This is a list of T cell receptor beta chains from one sample in a study of T cell repertoires in cytomegalovirus infection. MiXCR was run by TCRdb on the reads, yielding one entry per CDR3 protein. The sample has around 570,000 distinct CDR3 sequences; almost 40% are singletons. Their recognized antigens are unknown. The sequencing used cultured PBMCs, collected from culture after CMV antigen stimulation. The receptors shown here come from a human donor in good health (CMV status not recorded). Some clones in this sample may be carry-over from other donors' samples. Each CDR3 is given with its conserved first and last residue. The D gene is left open where the match is weak.

>-|TRBV7-6
CASSLGMTGQGNGYTF
>-|TRBV7-2
CASSFAGNQPQHF
>TRBD1|TRBV20-1
CSAGVPGQGSYGYTF
>-|TRBV7-6
CASSPSWWSPLHF
>TRBD2|TRBV7-2
CASSLVAGGPDEQFF
>-|TRBV12-3/TRBV12-4
CASRNPLGGGPGNEQFF
>-|TRBV6-2/TRBV6-3
CASSYDLANPDNEQFF
>TRBD2|TRBV7-9
CASSPSGLAPDTQYF
>TRBD1|TRBV10-3
CATKDRLDLYEQYF
>-|TRBV20-1
CSAIKQTGRNYEQYF
>-|TRBV7-2
CASRSIGGTPNQETQYF
>-|TRBV19
CASRRPGIAGELFF
>-|TRBV7-2
CASSLRQINQPQHF
>TRBD1|TRBV5-1
CASSSGQVPDTQYF
>-|TRBV19
CASSYGREQFF
>TRBD1|TRBV4-3
CASSQEGTGDLLQYF
>-|TRBV28
CASREGTVSNQPQHF
>-|TRBV6-6
CASSYSESTDTQYF
>TRBD1|TRBV19
CASSTGTGYSGNTIYF
>-|TRBV7-2
CASSFPLNGYTF
>-|TRBV6-5
CASSYGGGNGPGGPLHF
>TRBD2|TRBV7-2
CASSLLPAGGLLGDTQYF
>TRBD2|TRBV9
CASSVHLAGWSSTDTQYF
>-|TRBV2
CASGESTYADTQYF
>-|TRBV7-6
CASSSRWAFF
>TRBD1|TRBV11-2
CASSPIRGQGGATQYF